The rows below give T cell receptor beta chains drawn from one sample of a study of T cells in Graves' hyperthyroidism and ophthalmopathy. TCRdb re-analysed the multiplex PCR reads in MiXCR, keeping a single row per CDR3 protein. The sample lists about 410,000 distinct CDR3 sequences, roughly 14% occurring once. Specimen: blood. These TCRs come from a man aged 18 to 29 with Graves' ophthalmopathy. CDR3s include the opening cysteine and the closing phenylalanine or tryptophan. A D gene is named only where the DNA matches it firmly. Where a row states a size, it is once, few, many or the class of an expanded clone; other rows omit it.

d_gene	abundance	v_gene	j_gene	CDR3aa	CDR3nt
.	many	TRBV5-5	TRBJ1-1	CASSSYGNTEAFF	TGTGCCAGCAGCTCCTACGGGAACACTGAAGCTTTCTTT
.	many	TRBV20-1	TRBJ1-1	CSARNWVVTEAFF	TGCAGTGCTCGCAACTGGGTGGTCACTGAAGCTTTCTTT
.	.	TRBV6-1	TRBJ2-7	CASSEVGSYEQYF	TGTGCCAGCAGTGAAGTGGGTTCCTACGAGCAGTACTTC
TRBD2	.	TRBV20-1	TRBJ2-7	CSATPPLAGTYEQYF	TGCAGTGCCACCCCCCCGCTAGCGGGTACCTACGAGCAGTACTTC
.	many	TRBV11-2	TRBJ1-1	CASSFTRGVVAFF	TGTGCCAGCAGCTTCACTCGGGGGGTTGTAGCTTTCTTT
TRBD1	.	TRBV10-3	TRBJ2-1	CAISEFRGKYNEQLF	TGTGCCATCAGTGAGTTCAGGGGGAAATACAATGAGCAGCTCTTC
.	few	TRBV6-4	TRBJ1-1	CASSATPGGNTEAFF	TGTGCCAGCAGTGCCACCCCGGGGGGCAACACTGAAGCTTTCTTT
.	many	TRBV6-1	TRBJ2-3	CASSEDRAGTDTQYF	TGTGCCAGCAGTGAAGACAGGGCAGGCACAGATACGCAGTATTTT
TRBD2	.	TRBV19	TRBJ2-2	CASSTTGRGGELFF	TGTGCCAGTAGTACTACGGGGAGGGGCGGGGAGCTGTTTTTT
TRBD2	many	TRBV27	TRBJ2-3	CASSLSPQREITDTQYF	TGTGCCAGCAGTTTATCCCCCCAGCGGGAGATCACAGATACGCAGTATTTT
.	many	TRBV11-2	TRBJ1-6	CASSLDRASNSPLHF	TGTGCCAGCAGCTTAGACCGGGCTAGTAATTCACCCCTCCACTTT
TRBD2	many	TRBV7-8	TRBJ2-5	CASSFSGGRQETQYF	TGTGCCAGCAGCTTTAGCGGGGGGCGCCAAGAGACCCAGTACTTC
TRBD2	few	TRBV11-2	TRBJ2-1	CASSLEFSLAGAHSGEQFF	TGTGCCAGCAGCTTAGAGTTCTCCCTAGCGGGAGCCCATAGTGGGGAGCAGTTCTTC
TRBD1	many	TRBV20-1	TRBJ2-7	CSANRGLRVEQYF	TGCAGTGCTAACAGGGGGCTTAGAGTCGAGCAGTACTTC
.	.	TRBV19	TRBJ1-1	CASSDAAVGIPNTEAFF	TGTGCCAGTAGTGATGCCGCAGTGGGGATCCCGAACACTGAAGCTTTCTTT
.	.	TRBV4-1	TRBJ2-7	CASSQDRPGAAPYEQYF	TGCGCCAGCAGCCAAGATCGACCGGGGGCGGCCCCCTACGAGCAGTACTTC
TRBD2	.	TRBV5-1	TRBJ2-1	CASSSTTSGLVNEQFF	TGCGCCAGCAGCTCGACAACTAGCGGGCTGGTGAATGAGCAGTTCTTC
.	few	TRBV5-8	TRBJ2-7	CASSSDSGYEQYF	TGTGCCAGCAGCTCGGATTCTGGGTACGAGCAGTACTTC
TRBD1	few	TRBV10-2	TRBJ1-2	CAGRPTGPSYGYTF	TGCGCCGGAAGACCGACAGGGCCCAGCTATGGCTACACCTTC
.	many	TRBV11-2	TRBJ2-7	CASSLVALAGEQYF	TGTGCCAGCAGCTTAGTAGCACTAGCCGGCGAGCAGTACTTC
.	many	TRBV27	TRBJ2-3	CASSLSLIPDTQYF	TGTGCCAGCAGTTTATCCCTGATTCCAGATACGCAGTATTTT
TRBD1	many	TRBV2	TRBJ1-2	CASSRDRGSYGYTF	TGTGCCTCTTCCCGGGACAGGGGTAGCTATGGCTACACCTTC
.	few	TRBV5-4	TRBJ2-7	CASSTDLGEQYF	TGTGCCAGCAGCACAGACTTAGGCGAGCAGTACTTC
.	few	TRBV9	TRBJ1-3	CASSVEVDRQTGNTIYF	TGTGCCAGCAGCGTAGAGGTCGACAGACAAACTGGAAACACCATATATTTT
TRBD2	many	TRBV29-1	TRBJ2-1	CSVDWLAGVVPYNEQFF	TGCAGCGTTGATTGGCTAGCGGGAGTTGTACCCTACAATGAGCAGTTCTTC
TRBD1	many	TRBV9	TRBJ2-3	CASSVGGGGTDTQYF	TGTGCCAGCAGCGTAGGAGGGGGCGGCACAGATACGCAGTATTTT
.	.	TRBV4-2	TRBJ1-5	CASSQEGQWGNQPQHF	TGTGCCAGCAGCCAAGAAGGGCAGTGGGGCAATCAGCCCCAGCATTTT
.	many	TRBV7-9	TRBJ2-7	CASSLVTVYEQYF	TGTGCCAGCAGCTTAGTAACAGTCTACGAGCAGTACTTC
.	many	TRBV5-1	TRBJ2-7	CASSIDPGTTYEQYF	TGCGCCAGCAGCATCGACCCCGGGACAACCTACGAGCAGTACTTC
.	.	TRBV15	TRBJ2-6	CATSSSSGANVLTF	TGTGCCACCAGCAGTAGCTCTGGGGCCAACGTCCTGACTTTC
TRBD2	many	TRBV30	TRBJ2-5	CAFLLAGGRGETQYF	TGTGCCTTCCTCCTAGCGGGAGGTCGGGGCGAGACCCAGTACTTC
.	few	TRBV6-1	TRBJ2-2	CASTERSGAGELFF	TGTGCCAGCACAGAGCGGAGTGGGGCCGGGGAGCTGTTTTTT
.	.	TRBV2	TRBJ2-7	CASRQGLPYEQYF	TGTGCCAGCAGGCAGGGCCTTCCCTACGAGCAGTACTTC
.	few	TRBV20-1	TRBJ1-3	CSATPKPYGNTIYF	TGCAGTGCTACCCCCAAACCCTATGGAAACACCATATATTTT
.	many	TRBV30	TRBJ1-5	CAWSVSNQPQHF	TGTGCCTGGAGTGTGAGCAATCAGCCCCAGCATTTT
TRBD2	many	TRBV5-1	TRBJ2-2	CASSSGSGSNTGELFF	TGCGCCAGCAGCTCAGGGAGCGGGAGCAACACCGGGGAGCTGTTTTTT
.	.	TRBV10-1	TRBJ2-1	CASSEPIHSSFLDEQFF	TGCGCCAGCAGTGAGCCAATCCACTCTTCCTTCCTCGATGAGCAGTTCTTC
TRBD1	many	TRBV6-1	TRBJ1-4	CAIEGQGGLSANEKLFF	TGTGCCATCGAAGGACAGGGGGGCTTATCCGCTAATGAAAAACTGTTTTTT
TRBD2	many	TRBV11-3	TRBJ2-2	CASSFGLAGGHTGELFF	TGTGCCAGCAGCTTTGGACTAGCGGGAGGGCACACCGGGGAGCTGTTTTTT
TRBD2	.	TRBV7-9	TRBJ2-7	CASSSSSGRAPGDEQYF	TGTGCCAGCAGCTCCTCTAGCGGGAGGGCCCCTGGGGACGAGCAGTACTTC
.	many	TRBV11-2	TRBJ1-6	CASSLVGGTNSPLHF	TGTGCCAGCAGCTTAGTGGGGGGAACTAATTCACCCCTCCACTTT
.	many	TRBV30	TRBJ2-3	CAWSLTGDTQYF	TGTGCCTGGAGTCTGACGGGGGATACGCAGTATTTT
TRBD2	many	TRBV20-1	TRBJ2-1	CSKPGTSGTNEQFF	TGCAGTAAGCCAGGGACTAGCGGGACTAATGAGCAGTTCTTC
.	many	TRBV11-3	TRBJ1-2	CASSLEDTGQNYGYTF	TGTGCCAGCAGCTTAGAGGATACAGGTCAAAACTATGGCTACACCTTC
.	many	TRBV11-2	TRBJ2-7	CASSYGAGQSSYEQYF	TGTGCCAGCAGCTATGGGGCGGGTCAAAGCTCCTACGAGCAGTACTTC
.	few	TRBV6-1	TRBJ2-1	CASRRARVNEQFF	TGTGCCAGCAGGAGGGCGCGGGTGAATGAGCAGTTCTTC
.	many	TRBV7-9	TRBJ2-1	CASSLARSEQFF	TGTGCCAGCAGCTTAGCAAGGAGTGAGCAGTTCTTC
.	many	TRBV18	TRBJ2-1	CASSPPYNEQFF	TGTGCCAGCTCACCTCCCTACAATGAGCAGTTCTTC
.	.	TRBV6-2/TRBV6-3	TRBJ2-7	CASSYGSPTSSYEQYF	TGTGCCAGCAGTTATGGTAGTCCCACGAGCTCCTACGAGCAGTACTTC
.	few	TRBV9	TRBJ1-4	CASSVGGGVNEKLFF	TGTGCCAGCAGCGTAGGCGGGGGGGTAAATGAAAAACTGTTTTTT
.	many	TRBV20-1	TRBJ1-2	CSARDPASEFNYGYTF	TGCAGTGCTAGAGACCCCGCCAGCGAGTTTAACTATGGCTACACCTTC
TRBD1	once	TRBV20-1	TRBJ2-7	CSAREPGQGYEQYF	TGCAGTGCTAGAGAACCGGGACAGGGGTACGAGCAGTACTTC
TRBD2	few	TRBV5-6	TRBJ2-1	CASNTTSGSYQFF	TGTGCCAGCAACACGACTAGCGGGAGTTACCAGTTCTTC
TRBD2	few	TRBV7-3	TRBJ2-4	CASSLTLAGVVKNIQHF	TGTGCCAGCAGCTTAACTCTCGCGGGAGTAGTCAAAAACATTCAGCACTTC
.	many	TRBV6-1	TRBJ1-2	CASSGGAGYTF	TGTGCCAGCAGTGGGGGGGCTGGCTACACCTTC
.	.	TRBV27	TRBJ1-1	CASSFRGRMNTEAFF	TGTGCCAGCAGTTTTAGGGGGAGGATGAACACTGAAGCTTTCTTT
TRBD1	.	TRBV6-1	TRBJ1-5	CASSVGTGYNQPQHF	TGTGCCAGCAGTGTAGGGACAGGCTACAATCAGCCCCAGCATTTT